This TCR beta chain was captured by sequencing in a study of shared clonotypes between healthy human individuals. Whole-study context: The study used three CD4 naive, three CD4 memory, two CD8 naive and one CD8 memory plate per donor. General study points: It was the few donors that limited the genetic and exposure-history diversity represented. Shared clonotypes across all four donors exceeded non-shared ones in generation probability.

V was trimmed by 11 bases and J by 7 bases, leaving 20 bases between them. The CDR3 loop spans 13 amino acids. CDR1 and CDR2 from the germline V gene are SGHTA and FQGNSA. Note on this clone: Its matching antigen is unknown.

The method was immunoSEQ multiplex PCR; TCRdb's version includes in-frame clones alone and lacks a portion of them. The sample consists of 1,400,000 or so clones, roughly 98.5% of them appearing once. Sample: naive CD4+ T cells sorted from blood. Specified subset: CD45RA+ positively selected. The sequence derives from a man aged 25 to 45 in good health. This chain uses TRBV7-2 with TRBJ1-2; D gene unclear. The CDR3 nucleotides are TGTGCCGCCCAGCTTATGGGTAGGTCTGGCTACACCTTC. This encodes CAAQLMGRSGYTF.